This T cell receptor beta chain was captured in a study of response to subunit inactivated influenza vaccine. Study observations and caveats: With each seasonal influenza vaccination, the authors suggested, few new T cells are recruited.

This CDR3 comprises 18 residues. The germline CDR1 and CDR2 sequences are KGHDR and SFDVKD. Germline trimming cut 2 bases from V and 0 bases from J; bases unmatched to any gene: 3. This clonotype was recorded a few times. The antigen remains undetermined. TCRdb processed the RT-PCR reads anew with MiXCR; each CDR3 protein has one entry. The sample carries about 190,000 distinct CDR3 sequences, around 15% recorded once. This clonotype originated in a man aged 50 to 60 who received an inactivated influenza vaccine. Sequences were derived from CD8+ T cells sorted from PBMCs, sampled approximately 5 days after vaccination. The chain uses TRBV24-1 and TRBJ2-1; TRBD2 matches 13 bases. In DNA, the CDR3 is TGTGCCACCAGTGATTCGGGACTAGCGGGAATCTCCTACAATGAGCAGTTCTTC. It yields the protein CATSDSGLAGISYNEQFF.